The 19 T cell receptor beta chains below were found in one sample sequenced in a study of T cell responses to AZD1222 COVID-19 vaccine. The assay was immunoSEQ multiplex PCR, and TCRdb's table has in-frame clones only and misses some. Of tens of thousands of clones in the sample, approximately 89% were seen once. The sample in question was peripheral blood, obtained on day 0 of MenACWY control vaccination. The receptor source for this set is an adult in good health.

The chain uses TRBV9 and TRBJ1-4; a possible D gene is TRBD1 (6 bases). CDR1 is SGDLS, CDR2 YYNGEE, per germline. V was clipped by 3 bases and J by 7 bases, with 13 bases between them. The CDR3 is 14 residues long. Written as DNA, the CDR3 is TGTGCCAGCAGCGCTCAGGGGCCCGGTGAAAAACTGTTTTTT. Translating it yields CASSAQGPGEKLFF.

CDR3 residues: CSVWSGTPYNSPLHF. The CDR3 DNA is TGCAGCGTTTGGTCCGGGACACCCTATAATTCACCCCTCCACTTT. The chain carries TRBV29-1 and TRBJ1-6; D may be TRBD1 (6 bases). The CDR3 length is 15 residues. V shed 5 bases and J shed 2 bases, with 13 bases lying between them. In germline, CDR1 is SQVTM, CDR2 ANQGSEA.

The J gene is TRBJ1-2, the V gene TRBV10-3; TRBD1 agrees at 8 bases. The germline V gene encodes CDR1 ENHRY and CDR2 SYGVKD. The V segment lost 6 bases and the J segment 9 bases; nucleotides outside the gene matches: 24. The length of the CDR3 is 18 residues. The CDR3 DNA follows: TGTGCCATCAGGATGAGTGGTCTGGGAGGACAGGGCTTGGGTAGCTACACCTTC. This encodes CAIRMSGLGGQGLGSYTF.

This CDR3 is CASSLRDTDSGNTIYF. The CDR3 nucleotides read TGTGCCAGCAGCTTACGGGACACCGACTCTGGAAACACCATATATTTT. V is TRBV7-9 and J is TRBJ1-3; D is perhaps TRBD1 (6 bases). The CDR3 runs 16 residues. Trimming left V 2 bases short and J 0 bases short, with 11 bases between. Germline V gene sequence: CDR1 SEHNR, CDR2 FQNEAQ (reference sequence).

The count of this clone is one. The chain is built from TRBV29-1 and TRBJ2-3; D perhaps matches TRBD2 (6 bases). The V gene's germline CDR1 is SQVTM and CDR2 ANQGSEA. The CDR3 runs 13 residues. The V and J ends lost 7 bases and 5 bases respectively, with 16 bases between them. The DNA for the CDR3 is TGCAGCGGGGTTGGGGGGACTGGAGATACGCAGTATTTT. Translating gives CSGVGGTGDTQYF.

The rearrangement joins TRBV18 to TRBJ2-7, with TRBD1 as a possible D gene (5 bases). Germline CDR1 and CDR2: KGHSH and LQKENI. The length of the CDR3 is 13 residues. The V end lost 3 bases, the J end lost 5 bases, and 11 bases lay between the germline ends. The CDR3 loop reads CASSPTAINEQYF. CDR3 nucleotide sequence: TGTGCCAGCTCACCGACAGCGATCAACGAGCAGTACTTC.

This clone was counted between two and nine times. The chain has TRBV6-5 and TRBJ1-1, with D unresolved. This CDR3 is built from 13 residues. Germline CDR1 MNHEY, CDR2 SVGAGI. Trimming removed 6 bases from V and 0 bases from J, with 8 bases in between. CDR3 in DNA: TGTGCCAGCAGCCCGCGGTTGAACACTGAAGCTTTCTTT. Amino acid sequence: CASSPRLNTEAFF.

CDR3 coding DNA: TGTGCCAGCAGGGGACAGTCCGACTATGGCTACACCTTC. Encoded protein: CASRGQSDYGYTF. The rearrangement joins TRBV6-5 to TRBJ1-2; 7 bases agree with TRBD1. J lost 3 bases, V lost 6 bases, and 4 bases had no gene match. From germline, CDR1 is MNHEY and CDR2 SVGAGI. The CDR3 consists of 13 residues.

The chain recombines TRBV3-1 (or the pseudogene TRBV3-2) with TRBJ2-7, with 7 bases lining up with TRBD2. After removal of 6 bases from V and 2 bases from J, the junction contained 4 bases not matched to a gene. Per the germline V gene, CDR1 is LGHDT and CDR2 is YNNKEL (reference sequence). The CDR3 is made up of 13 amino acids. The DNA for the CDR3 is TGTGCCAGCAGATTGGCGGGGGCCTACGAGCAGTACTTC. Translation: CASRLAGAYEQYF.

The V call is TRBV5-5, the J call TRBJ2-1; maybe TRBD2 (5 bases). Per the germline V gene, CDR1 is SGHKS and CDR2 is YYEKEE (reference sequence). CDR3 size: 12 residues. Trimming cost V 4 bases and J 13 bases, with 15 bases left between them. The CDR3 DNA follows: TGTGCCAGCAGCACCTTGGGTGGAGGACAGTTCTTC. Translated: CASSTLGGGQFF.

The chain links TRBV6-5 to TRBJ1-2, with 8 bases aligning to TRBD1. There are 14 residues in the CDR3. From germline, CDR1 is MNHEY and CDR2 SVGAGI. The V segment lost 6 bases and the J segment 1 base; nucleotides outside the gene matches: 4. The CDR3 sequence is CASSRTGLNYGYTF. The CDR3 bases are TGTGCCAGCAGCCGGACAGGGCTTAACTATGGCTACACCTTC.

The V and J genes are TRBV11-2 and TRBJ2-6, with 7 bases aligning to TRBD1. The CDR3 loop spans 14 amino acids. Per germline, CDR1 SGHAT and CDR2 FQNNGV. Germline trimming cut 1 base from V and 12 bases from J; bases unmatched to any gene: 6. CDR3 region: CASSLGGTVGVLTF. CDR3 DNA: TGTGCCAGCAGCTTAGGGGGGACAGTTGGCGTCCTGACTTTC.

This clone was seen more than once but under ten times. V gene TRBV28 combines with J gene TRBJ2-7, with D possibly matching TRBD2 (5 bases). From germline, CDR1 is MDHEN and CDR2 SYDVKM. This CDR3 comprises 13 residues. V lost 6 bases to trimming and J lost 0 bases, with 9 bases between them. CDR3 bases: TGTGCCAGCAGGCGGGCAAGCTCCTACGAGCAGTACTTC. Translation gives CASRRASSYEQYF. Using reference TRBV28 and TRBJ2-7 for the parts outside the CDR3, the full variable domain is DVKVTQSSRYLVKRTGEKVFLECVQDMDHENMFWYRQDPGLGLRLIYFSYDVKMKEKGDIPEGYSVSREKKERFSLILESASTNQTSMYLCASRRASSYEQYFGPGTRLTVT.

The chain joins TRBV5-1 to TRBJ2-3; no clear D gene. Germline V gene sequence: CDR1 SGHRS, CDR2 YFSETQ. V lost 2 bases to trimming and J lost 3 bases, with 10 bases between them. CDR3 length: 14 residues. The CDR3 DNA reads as TGCGCCAGCAGCTTTCAGATGATGACAGATACGCAGTATTTT. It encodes CASSFQMMTDTQYF.

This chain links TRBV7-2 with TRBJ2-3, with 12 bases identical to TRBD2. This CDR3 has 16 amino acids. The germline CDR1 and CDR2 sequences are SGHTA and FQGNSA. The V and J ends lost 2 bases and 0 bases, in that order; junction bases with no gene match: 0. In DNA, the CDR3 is TGTGCCAGCAGCTTACTAGCGGGGGGGAGCACAGATACGCAGTATTTT. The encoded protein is CASSLLAGGSTDTQYF.

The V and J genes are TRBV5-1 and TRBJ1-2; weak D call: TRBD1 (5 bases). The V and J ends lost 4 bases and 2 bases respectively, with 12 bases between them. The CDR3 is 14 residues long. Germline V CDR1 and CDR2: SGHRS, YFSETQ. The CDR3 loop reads CASSQGGVNYGYTF. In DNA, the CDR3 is TGCGCCAGCAGCCAGGGTGGGGTGAACTATGGCTACACCTTC.

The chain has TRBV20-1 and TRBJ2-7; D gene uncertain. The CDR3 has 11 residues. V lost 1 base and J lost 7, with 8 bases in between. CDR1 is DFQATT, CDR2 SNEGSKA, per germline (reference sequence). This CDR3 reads CSARVVEEQYF. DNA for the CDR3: TGCAGTGCTAGAGTGGTGGAGGAGCAGTACTTC.

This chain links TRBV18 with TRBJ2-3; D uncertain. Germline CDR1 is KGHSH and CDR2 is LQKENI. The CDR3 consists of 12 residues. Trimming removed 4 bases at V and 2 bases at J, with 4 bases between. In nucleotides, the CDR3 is TGTGCCAGCTCACTTTTCACAGATACGCAGTATTTT. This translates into CASSLFTDTQYF.

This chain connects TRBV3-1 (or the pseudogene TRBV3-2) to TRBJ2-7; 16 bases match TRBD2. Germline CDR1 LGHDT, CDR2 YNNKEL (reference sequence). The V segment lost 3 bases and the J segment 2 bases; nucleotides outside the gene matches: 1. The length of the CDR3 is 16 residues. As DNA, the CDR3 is TGTGCCAGCAGCCAGGGACTAGCGGGAGGGCCCTACGAGCAGTACTTC. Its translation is CASSQGLAGGPYEQYF.